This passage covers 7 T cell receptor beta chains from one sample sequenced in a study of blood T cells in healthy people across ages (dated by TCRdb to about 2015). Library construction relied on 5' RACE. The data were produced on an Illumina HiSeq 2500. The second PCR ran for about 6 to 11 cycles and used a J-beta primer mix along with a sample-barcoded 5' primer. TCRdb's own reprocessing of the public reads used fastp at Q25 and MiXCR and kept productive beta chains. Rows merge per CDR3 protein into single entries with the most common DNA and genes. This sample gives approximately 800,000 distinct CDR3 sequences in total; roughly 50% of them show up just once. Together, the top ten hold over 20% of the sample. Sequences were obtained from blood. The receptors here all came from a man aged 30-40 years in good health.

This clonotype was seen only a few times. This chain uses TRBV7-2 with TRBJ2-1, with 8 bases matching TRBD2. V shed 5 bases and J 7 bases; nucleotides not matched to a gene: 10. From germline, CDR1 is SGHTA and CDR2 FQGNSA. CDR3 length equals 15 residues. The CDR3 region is CASSPRLALGNEQFF. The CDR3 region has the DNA TGTGCCAGCAGCCCAAGACTAGCGCTTGGAAATGAGCAGTTCTTC.

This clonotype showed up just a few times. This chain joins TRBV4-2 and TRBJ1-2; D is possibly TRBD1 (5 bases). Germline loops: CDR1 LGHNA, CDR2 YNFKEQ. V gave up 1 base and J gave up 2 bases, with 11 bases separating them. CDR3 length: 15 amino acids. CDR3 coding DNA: TGTGCCAGCAGCCAAGGGGACCTCCGAAACTATGGCTACACCTTC. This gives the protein CASSQGDLRNYGYTF.

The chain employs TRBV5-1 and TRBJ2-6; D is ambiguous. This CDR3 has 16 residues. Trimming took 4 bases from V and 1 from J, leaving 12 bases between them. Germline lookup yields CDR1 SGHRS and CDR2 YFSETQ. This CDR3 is CASSLPEVSGANVLTF. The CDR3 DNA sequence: TGCGCCAGCAGCCTTCCTGAGGTGTCTGGGGCCAACGTCCTGACTTTC.

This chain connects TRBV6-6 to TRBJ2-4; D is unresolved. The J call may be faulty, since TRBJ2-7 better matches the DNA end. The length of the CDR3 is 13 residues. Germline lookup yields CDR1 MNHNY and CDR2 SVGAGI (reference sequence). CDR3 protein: CASSPPPDNEQYF. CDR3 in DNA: TGTGCCAGCAGCCCCCCTCCCGACAACGAGCAGTACTTC.

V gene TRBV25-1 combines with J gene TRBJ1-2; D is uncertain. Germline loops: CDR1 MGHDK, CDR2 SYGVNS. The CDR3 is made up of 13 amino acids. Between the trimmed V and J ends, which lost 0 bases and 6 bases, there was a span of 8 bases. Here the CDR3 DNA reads TGTGCCAGCAGTGAATATTACGTGGATGGCTACACCTTC. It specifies CASSEYYVDGYTF.

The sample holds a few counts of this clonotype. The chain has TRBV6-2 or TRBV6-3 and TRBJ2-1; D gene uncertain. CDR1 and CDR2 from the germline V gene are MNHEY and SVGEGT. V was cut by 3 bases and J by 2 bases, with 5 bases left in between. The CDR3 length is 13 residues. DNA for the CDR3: TGTGCCAGCAGTTATGCGACCTACAATGAGCAGTTCTTC. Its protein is CASSYATYNEQFF.

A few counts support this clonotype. The CDR3 coding sequence is TGCAGCGTTGAAGATAGGCGGGAACCCACAGATACGCAGTATTTT. This codes for CSVEDRREPTDTQYF. The gene calls are TRBV29-1 and TRBJ2-3, with D tentatively TRBD2 (6 bases). Between the trimmed V and J ends, which lost 0 bases and 2 bases, there was a span of 12 bases. CDR1 and CDR2 from the germline V gene are SQVTM and ANQGSEA. The CDR3 extends over 15 amino acids.